This passage covers 6 T cell receptor beta chains from one sample sequenced in a study of blood T cell repertoires in COVID-19. Assay: immunoSEQ multiplex PCR; the TCRdb copy retains only in-frame clones and omits some. The sample has tens of thousands of clones; more than 75% are singletons. Sequenced material: peripheral blood. Receptors were obtained from a human donor with acute or convalescent COVID-19. The donor label of this sample is uncertain.

The count of this clone is one. The chain couples TRBV6-1 to TRBJ1-5; D is possibly TRBD1 (5 bases). The V gene's germline CDR1 is MNHNS and CDR2 SASEGT. The CDR3 contains 14 residues. V was clipped by 0 bases and J by 7 bases, with 10 bases between them. CDR3 amino acids: CASSEALQGQPQHF. The DNA of the CDR3 is TGTGCCAGCAGTGAAGCGCTTCAGGGCCAGCCCCAGCATTTT.

The genes are TRBV7-2 and TRBJ1-1, with D maybe TRBD1 (5 bases). Germline values: CDR1 SGHTA, CDR2 FQGNSA. V was clipped by 6 bases and J by 7 bases, with 18 bases between them. This CDR3 has 14 residues. DNA for the CDR3: TGTGCCAGCAGTCTACTGAGCCGCGGGGGTGAAGCTTTCTTT. Translating gives CASSLLSRGGEAFF. The whole variable domain, remainder taken from reference TRBV7-2 and TRBJ1-1, is GAGVSQSPSNKVTEKGKDVELRCDPISGHTALYWYRQSLGQGLEFLIYFQGNSAPDKSGLPSDRFSAERTGGSVSTLTIQRTQQEDSAVYLCASSLLSRGGEAFFGQGTRLTVV.

The chain employs TRBV7-2 and TRBJ1-6; D is possibly TRBD1 (5 bases). Germline V gene lookup returns CDR1 SGHTA and CDR2 FQGNSA. CDR3 length equals 14 residues. V was cut by 5 bases and J by 5 bases, with 10 bases left in between. CDR3 nucleotides: TGTGCCAGCAGCCTAGGACAAAATAATTCACCCCTCCACTTT. Its protein product is CASSLGQNNSPLHF. The full variable domain, rest sourced from reference TRBV7-2 and TRBJ1-6, is GAGVSQSPSNKVTEKGKDVELRCDPISGHTALYWYRQSLGQGLEFLIYFQGNSAPDKSGLPSDRFSAERTGGSVSTLTIQRTQQEDSAVYLCASSLGQNNSPLHFGNGTRLTVT.

This clone was observed a handful of times. The chain is built from TRBV7-9 and TRBJ1-2; 8 bases map to TRBD1. There are 19 residues in the CDR3. In germline, CDR1 is SEHNR, CDR2 FQNEAQ (reference sequence). The V segment lost 5 bases and the J segment 0 bases; nucleotides outside the gene matches: 17. CDR3 DNA: TGTGCCAGCAGCGAAGGCCTCGGGACAGGACTAGTAACTAACTATGGCTACACCTTC. Translating gives CASSEGLGTGLVTNYGYTF.

The rearrangement links TRBV29-1 to TRBJ1-5; a possible D gene is TRBD1 (5 bases). The CDR3 is 14 amino acids. Germline assignment: CDR1 SQVTM and CDR2 ANQGSEA. Between the trimmed V and J ends, which lost 4 bases and 9 bases, there was a span of 19 bases. The CDR3: CSVVEERGWGPQHF. CDR3 DNA sequence: TGCAGCGTTGTCGAGGAGCGGGGCTGGGGGCCCCAGCATTTT.

This clone was counted a few times. The chain has TRBV19 and TRBJ1-2; 7 bases are shared with TRBD1. CDR1 and CDR2 (germline): LNHDA, SQIVND (reference sequence). The CDR3 has 15 amino acids. J was trimmed by 4 bases and V by 5 bases; bases with no gene match: 10. For the CDR3, the DNA is TGTGCCAGTAGTTCAGACAGGGAGAGTCTCTATGGCTACACCTTC. Protein: CASSSDRESLYGYTF.